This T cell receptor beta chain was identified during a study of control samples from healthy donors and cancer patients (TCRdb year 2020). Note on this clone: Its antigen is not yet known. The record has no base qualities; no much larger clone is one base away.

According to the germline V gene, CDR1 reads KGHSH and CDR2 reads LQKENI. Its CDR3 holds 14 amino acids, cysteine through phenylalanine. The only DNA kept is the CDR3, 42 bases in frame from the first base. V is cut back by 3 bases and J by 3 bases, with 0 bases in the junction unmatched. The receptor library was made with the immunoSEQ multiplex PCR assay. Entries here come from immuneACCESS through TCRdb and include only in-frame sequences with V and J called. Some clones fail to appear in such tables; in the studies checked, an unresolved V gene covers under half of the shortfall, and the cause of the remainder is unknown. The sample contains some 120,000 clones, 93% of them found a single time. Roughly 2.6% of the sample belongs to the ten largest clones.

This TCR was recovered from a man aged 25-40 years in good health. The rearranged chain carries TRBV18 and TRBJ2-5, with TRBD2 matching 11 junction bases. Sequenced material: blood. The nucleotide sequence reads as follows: TGTGCCAGCTCACCGGGACTAGCGGAAGAGACCCAGTACTTC. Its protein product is CASSPGLAEETQYF.